Shown below are 5 T cell receptor beta chains from a single sample sequenced in a study of T cells in Graves' hyperthyroidism and ophthalmopathy. TCR beta CDR3 regions were amplified from RNA. HTBI primers were employed in a first-round RT-PCR of the TCR CDR3. TCRdb processed the multiplex PCR reads anew with MiXCR; each CDR3 protein has one entry. Found here are more than 250,000 distinct CDR3 sequences, around 15% of them singletons; the top ten hold more than 30%. Sequencing input: blood. Receptor source: a woman in her fifties or sixties with Graves' hyperthyroidism that later progressed to Graves' ophthalmopathy.

This clonotype was found many times. V is TRBV4-2 and J is TRBJ2-7; the D is unclear. This CDR3 is built from 15 residues. The ends were cut back, 0 bases at V and 0 bases at J, with 9 bases in the middle. Germline-derived CDR1 and CDR2 are LGHNA and YNFKEQ. CDR3 nucleotides: TGTGCCAGCAGCCAAGAATCCGGCAGCTCCTACGAGCAGTACTTC. Protein product: CASSQESGSSYEQYF.

V and J are TRBV19 and TRBJ1-1; unclear D gene. The CDR3 is 15 residues long. Germline CDR1 and CDR2: LNHDA and SQIVND (reference sequence). The V gene lost 5 bases and the J gene lost 2 bases, with 15 bases spanning the gap. DNA for the CDR3: TGTGCCAGTAGTCACCCCCGGGGTGGTAACACTGAAGCTTTCTTT. Protein sequence: CASSHPRGGNTEAFF.

The chain recombines TRBV20-1 with TRBJ1-3, with D possibly being TRBD1 (6 bases). Germline CDR1 reads DFQATT; CDR2 reads SNEGSKA (reference sequence). This CDR3 has 13 amino acids. V shed 4 bases and J shed 8 bases, with 15 bases lying between them. This chain's CDR3 is CSATTGLGDTIYF. Here the CDR3 DNA reads TGCAGTGCTACTACAGGGCTCGGAGACACCATATATTTT.

This clonotype was observed a few times. A much larger clone lies a single base off, so this may be a read error. V is TRBV18 and J is TRBJ1-1; no clear D. The CDR3 contains 13 residues. Germline CDR1 reads KGHSH; CDR2 reads LQKENI. The CDR3 here is CASSGNGNTGAFF. The CDR3 DNA follows: TGTGCCAGCTCAGGAAACGGAAACACTGGAGCTTTCTTT.

This clonotype was recorded at least ten times. The V and J genes are TRBV3-1 and TRBJ2-1; a weak D match, TRBD1 (6 bases). V shed 3 bases and J shed 8 bases, with 11 bases lying between them. CDR1 and CDR2 (germline): LGHDT, YNNKEL (reference sequence). This CDR3 spans 13 amino acids. Here the CDR3 DNA reads TGTGCCAGCAGCCATCTAGAGGGGGATGAGCAGTTCTTC. Translation gives CASSHLEGDEQFF.